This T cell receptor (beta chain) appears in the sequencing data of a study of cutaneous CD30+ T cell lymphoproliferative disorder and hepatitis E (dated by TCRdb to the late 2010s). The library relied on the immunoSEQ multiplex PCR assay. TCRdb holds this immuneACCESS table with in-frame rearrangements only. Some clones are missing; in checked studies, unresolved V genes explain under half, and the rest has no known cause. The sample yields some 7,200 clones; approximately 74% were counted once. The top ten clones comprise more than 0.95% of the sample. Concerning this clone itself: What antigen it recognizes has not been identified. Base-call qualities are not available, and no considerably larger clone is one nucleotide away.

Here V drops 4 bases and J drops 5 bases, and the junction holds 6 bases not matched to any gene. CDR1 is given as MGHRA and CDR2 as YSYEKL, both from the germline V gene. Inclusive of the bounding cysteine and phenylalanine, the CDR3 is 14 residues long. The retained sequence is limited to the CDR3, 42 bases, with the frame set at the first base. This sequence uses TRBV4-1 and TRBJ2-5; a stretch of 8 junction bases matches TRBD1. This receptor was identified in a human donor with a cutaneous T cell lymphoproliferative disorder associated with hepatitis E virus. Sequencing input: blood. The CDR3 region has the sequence CASSPRQGWETQYF. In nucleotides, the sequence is TGCGCCAGCAGCCCTCGACAGGGGTGGGAGACCCAGTACTTC.